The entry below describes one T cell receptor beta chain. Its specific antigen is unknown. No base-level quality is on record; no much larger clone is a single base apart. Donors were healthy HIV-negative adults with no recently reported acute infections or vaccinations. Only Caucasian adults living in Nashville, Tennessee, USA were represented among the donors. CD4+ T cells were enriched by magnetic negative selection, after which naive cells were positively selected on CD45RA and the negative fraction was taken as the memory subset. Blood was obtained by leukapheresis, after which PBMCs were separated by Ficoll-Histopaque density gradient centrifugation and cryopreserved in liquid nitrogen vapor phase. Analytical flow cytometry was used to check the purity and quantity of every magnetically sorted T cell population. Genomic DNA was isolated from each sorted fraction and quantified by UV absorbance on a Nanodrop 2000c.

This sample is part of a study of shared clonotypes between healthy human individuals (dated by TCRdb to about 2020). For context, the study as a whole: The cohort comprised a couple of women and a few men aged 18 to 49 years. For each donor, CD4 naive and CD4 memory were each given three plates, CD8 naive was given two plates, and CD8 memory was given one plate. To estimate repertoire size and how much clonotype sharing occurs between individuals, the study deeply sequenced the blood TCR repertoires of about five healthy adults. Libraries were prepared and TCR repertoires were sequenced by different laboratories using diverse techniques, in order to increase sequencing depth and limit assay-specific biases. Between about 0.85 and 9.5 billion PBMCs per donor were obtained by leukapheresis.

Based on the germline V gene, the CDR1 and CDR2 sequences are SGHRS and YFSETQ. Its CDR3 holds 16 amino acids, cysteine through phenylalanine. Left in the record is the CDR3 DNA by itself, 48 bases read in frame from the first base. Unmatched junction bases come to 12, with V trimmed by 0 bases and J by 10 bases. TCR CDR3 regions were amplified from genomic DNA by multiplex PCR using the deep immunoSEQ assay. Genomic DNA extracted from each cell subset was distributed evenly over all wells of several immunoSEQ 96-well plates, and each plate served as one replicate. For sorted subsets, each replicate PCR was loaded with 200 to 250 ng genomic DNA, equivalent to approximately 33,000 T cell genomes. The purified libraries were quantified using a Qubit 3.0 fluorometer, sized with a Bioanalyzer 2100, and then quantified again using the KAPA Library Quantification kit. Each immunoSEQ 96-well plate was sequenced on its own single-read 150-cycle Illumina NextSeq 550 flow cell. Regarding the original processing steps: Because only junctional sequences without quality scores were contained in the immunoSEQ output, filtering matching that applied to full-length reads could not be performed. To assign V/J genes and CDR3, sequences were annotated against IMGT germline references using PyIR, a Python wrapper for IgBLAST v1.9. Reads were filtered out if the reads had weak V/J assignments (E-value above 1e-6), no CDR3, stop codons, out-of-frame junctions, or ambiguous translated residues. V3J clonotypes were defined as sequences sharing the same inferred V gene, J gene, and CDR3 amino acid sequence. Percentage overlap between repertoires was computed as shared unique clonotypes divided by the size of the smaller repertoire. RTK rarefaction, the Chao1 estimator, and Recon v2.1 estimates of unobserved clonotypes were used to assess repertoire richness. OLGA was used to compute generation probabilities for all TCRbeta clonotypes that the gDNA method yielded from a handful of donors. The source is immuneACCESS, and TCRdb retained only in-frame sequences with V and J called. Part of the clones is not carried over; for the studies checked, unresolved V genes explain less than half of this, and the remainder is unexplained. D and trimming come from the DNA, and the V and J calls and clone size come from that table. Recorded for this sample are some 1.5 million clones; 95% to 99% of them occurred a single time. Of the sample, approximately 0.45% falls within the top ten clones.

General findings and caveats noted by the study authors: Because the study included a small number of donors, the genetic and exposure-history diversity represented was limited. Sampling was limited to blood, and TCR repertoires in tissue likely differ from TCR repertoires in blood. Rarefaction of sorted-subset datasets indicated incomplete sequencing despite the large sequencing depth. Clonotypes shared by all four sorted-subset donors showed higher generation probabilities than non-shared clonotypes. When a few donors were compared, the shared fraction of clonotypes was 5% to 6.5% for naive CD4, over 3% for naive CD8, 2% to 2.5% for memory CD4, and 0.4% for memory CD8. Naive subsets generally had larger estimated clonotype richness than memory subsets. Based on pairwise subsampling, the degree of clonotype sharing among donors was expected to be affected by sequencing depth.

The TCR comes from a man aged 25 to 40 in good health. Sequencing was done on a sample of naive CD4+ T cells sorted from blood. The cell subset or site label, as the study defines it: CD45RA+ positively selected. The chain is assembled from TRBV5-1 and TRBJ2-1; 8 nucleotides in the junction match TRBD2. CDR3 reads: CASSLDEGLAGGEQFF. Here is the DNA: TGCGCCAGCAGCTTGGACGAGGGGCTAGCGGGCGGAGAGCAGTTCTTC.